The present T cell receptor beta chain was sequenced within a study of T cell responses to AZD1222 COVID-19 vaccine. Overall study: Pooled in the analysis were second doses at about 4 or about 12 weeks. Study-level results: Females made up more of the donors, who were largely white British, and clonal diversity may have come out too low. The breadth and depth of Spike-specific TCRs increased once two AZD1222 doses had been given. As reported, nearly half of all spike-specific TCRs target variant regions that are unmutated.

Germline-derived CDR1 and CDR2 are SGHNT and YYREEE (reference sequence). The CDR3 sequence is 14 residues long. Trimming cost V 5 bases and J 1 base, with 12 bases left between them. Sequencing was performed with immunoSEQ multiplex PCR; in TCRdb, only in-frame clones are kept and a portion is missing. The sample lists 45,000 to 60,000 clones; 87% were seen once. Points on this clone: Its cognate antigen is unknown.

The specimen was peripheral blood, collected on day 0 of AZD1222 vaccination. V gene TRBV5-4 combines with J gene TRBJ1-1, with a weak D call TRBD1 (6 bases). This TCR was sampled from an adult in good health. CDR3 DNA: TGTGCCAGCAGTACTCCGACAGGGAACACTGAAGCTTTCTTT. Amino acids: CASSTPTGNTEAFF.